The clone carrying this T cell receptor beta chain was counted many times. The antigen remains undetermined. The germline V gene encodes CDR1 DFQATT and CDR2 SNEGSKA (reference sequence). V lost 2 bases and J lost 3, with 14 bases in between. The CDR3 spans 15 residues. Scientists amplified the TCR beta CDR3 regions from RNA transcripts. Second-round multiplex PCR came after a first-round RT-PCR that employed HTBI primers. One entry per CDR3 protein results from TCRdb running MiXCR on the multiplex PCR reads. The sample records 900,000 to 1,200,000 distinct CDR3 sequences, approximately 35% being singletons. This specimen comes from a study of Graves' ophthalmopathy and Graves' hyperthyroidism. Overall study results and limits: With approximately 88% sensitivity and roughly 80% specificity, a 13-signature model separated ophthalmopathy from stable hyperthyroidism.

Newly diagnosed, the hyperthyroidism patients had under 2 months' duration and were aged 18 to 65. Sequencing was done on a sample of peripheral blood or thyroid tissue (not recorded which). The J gene is TRBJ1-5, the V gene TRBV20-1; TRBD1 is a possible D gene (5 bases). The sequence came from an adult man with Graves' hyperthyroidism. The CDR3 loop is CSARSGGWFNQPQHF. Written as DNA, the CDR3 is TGCAGTGCTAGATCGGGGGGTTGGTTCAATCAGCCCCAGCATTTT.